This entry describes one TCR beta chain. Germline CDR1 is SQVTM and CDR2 is ANQGSEA. The CDR3 runs 13 residues. The J segment lost 2 bases and the V segment lost 6 bases, leaving 7 bases of the junction unmatched. cDNA molecules carried unique molecular identifiers, and template switching added a universal primer site. TCRdb re-called the 5' RACE reads through MiXCR, storing one row per CDR3 protein. The sample lists about 480,000 distinct CDR3 sequences, 13% to 15% seen once, with roughly 0.5% in the top ten. The sample belongs to a study of identical twins. This same sample was also taken into another study, of yellow fever vaccine responses in identical twins.

This chain uses TRBV29-1 with TRBJ2-7, with TRBD1 matching 7 bases. What was sequenced was CD4+ T cells sorted from blood. This TCR was sampled from a woman aged 18 to 35 in good health. The CDR3 sequence is CSVSKGATYEQYF. The CDR3, as DNA: TGCAGCGTCTCCAAGGGGGCAACCTACGAGCAGTACTTC.